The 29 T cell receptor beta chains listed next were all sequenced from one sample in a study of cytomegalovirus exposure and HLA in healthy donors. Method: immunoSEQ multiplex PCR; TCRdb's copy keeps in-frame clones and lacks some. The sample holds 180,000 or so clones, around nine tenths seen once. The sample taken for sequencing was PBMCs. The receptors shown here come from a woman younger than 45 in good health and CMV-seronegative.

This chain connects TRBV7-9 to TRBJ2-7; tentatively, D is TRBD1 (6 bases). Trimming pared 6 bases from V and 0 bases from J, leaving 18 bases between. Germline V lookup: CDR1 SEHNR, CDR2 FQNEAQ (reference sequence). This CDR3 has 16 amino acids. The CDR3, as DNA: TGTGCCAGCAGGCCACCCGCAGGGGTAAACTCCTACGAGCAGTACTTC. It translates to CASRPPAGVNSYEQYF. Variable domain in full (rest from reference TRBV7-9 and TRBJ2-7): DTGVSQNPRHKITKRGQNVTFRCDPISEHNRLYWYRQTLGQGPEFLTYFQNEAQLEKSRLLSDRFSAERPKGSFSTLEIQRTEQGDSAMYLCASRPPAGVNSYEQYFGPGTRLTVT.

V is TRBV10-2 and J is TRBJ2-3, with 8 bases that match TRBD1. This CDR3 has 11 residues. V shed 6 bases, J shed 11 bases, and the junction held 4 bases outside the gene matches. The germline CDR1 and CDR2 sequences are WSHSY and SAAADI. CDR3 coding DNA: TGCGCCAGCAGCTCCGGGACAGGGCAGTATTTT. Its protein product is CASSSGTGQYF.

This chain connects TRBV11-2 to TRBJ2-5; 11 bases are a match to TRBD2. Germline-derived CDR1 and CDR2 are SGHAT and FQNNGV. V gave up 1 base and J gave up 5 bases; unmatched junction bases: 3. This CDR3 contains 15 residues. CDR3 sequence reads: CASSLVAGGPETQYF. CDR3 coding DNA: TGTGCCAGCAGCTTAGTAGCGGGGGGGCCCGAGACCCAGTACTTC.

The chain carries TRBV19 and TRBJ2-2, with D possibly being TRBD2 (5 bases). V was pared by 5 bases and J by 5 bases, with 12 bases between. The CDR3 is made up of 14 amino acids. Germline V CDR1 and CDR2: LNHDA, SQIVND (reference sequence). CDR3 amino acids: CASSPSLETGELFF. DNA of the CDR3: TGTGCCAGTAGTCCATCACTAGAGACCGGGGAGCTGTTTTTT.

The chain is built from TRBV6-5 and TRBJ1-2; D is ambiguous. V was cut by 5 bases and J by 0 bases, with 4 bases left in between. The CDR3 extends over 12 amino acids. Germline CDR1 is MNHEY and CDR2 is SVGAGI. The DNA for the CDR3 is TGTGCCAGCAGTACAGCTAACTATGGCTACACCTTC. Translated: CASSTANYGYTF.

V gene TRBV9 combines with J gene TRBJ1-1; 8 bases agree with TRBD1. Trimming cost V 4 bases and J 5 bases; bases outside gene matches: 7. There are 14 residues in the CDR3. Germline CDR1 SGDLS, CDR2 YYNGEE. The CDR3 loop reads CASSLTGVRTEAFF. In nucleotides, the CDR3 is TGTGCCAGCAGCCTGACAGGGGTAAGAACTGAAGCTTTCTTT.

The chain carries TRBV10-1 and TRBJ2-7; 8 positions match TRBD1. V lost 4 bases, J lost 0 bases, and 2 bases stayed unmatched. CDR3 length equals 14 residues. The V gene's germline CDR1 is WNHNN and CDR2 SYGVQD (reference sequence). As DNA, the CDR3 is TGCGCCAGCAGTGCGGGACAGGACTCCTACGAGCAGTACTTC. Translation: CASSAGQDSYEQYF.

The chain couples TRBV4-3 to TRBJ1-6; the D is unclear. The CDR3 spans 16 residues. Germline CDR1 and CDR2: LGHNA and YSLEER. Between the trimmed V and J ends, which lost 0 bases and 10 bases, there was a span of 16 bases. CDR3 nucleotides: TGCGCCAGCAGCCAAGATCTTGGATCTTCGGGGTCACCCCTCCACTTT. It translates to CASSQDLGSSGSPLHF.

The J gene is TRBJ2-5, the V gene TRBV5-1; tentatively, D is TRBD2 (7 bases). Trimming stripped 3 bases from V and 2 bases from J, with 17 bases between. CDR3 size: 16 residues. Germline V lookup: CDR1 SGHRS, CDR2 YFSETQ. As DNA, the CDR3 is TGCGCCAGCAGCTCCCTGGGGGGGCCACTTCAAGAGACCCAGTACTTC. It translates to CASSSLGGPLQETQYF.

CDR3 coding DNA: TGCGCCAGCAGCTTGGTTGCGGGGGGGGCCGCTTACGAGCAGTACTTC. Amino acid sequence: CASSLVAGGAAYEQYF. The rearrangement links TRBV5-1 to TRBJ2-7; 9 nucleotides match TRBD2. J was trimmed by 4 bases and V by 0 bases; bases with no gene match: 8. The V gene's germline CDR1 is SGHRS and CDR2 YFSETQ. This CDR3 region has 16 residues. The full variable domain, completed using reference TRBV5-1 and TRBJ2-7, is KAGVTQTPRYLIKTRGQQVTLSCSPISGHRSVSWYQQTPGQGLQFLFEYFSETQRNKGNFPGRFSGRQFSNSRSEMNVSTLELGDSALYLCASSLVAGGAAYEQYFGPGTRLTVT.

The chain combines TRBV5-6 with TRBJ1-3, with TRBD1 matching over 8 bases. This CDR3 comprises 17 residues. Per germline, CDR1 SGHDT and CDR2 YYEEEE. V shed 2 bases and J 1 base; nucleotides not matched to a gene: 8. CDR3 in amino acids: CASSLYWTGPSGNTIYF. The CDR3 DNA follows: TGTGCCAGCAGCTTATATTGGACAGGGCCGTCTGGAAACACCATATATTTT.

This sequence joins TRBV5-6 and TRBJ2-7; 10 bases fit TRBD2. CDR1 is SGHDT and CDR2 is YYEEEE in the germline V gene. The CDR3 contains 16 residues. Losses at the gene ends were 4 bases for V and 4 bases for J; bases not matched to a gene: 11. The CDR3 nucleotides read TGTGCCAGCAGCCTATGGAGGCTAGCGGGGGTTTACGAGCAGTACTTC. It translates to CASSLWRLAGVYEQYF.

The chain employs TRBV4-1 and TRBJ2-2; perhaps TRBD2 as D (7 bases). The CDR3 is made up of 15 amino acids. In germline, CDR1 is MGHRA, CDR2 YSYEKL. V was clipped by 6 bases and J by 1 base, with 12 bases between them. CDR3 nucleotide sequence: TGCGCCAGCAGGGGGGAGGGGGGGAACACCGGGGAGCTGTTTTTT. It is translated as CASRGEGGNTGELFF.

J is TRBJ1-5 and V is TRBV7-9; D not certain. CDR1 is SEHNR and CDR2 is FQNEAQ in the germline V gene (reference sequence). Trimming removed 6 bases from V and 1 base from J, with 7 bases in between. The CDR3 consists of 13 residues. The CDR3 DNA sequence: TGTGCCAGCAGTAATCAGAGCAATCAGCCCCAGCATTTT. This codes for CASSNQSNQPQHF.

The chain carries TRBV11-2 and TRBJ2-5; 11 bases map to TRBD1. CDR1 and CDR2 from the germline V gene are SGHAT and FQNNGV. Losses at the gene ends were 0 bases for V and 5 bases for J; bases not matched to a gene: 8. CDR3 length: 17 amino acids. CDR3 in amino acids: CASSLDIGTGGMETQYF. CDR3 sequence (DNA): TGTGCCAGCAGCTTAGACATAGGGACAGGGGGTATGGAGACCCAGTACTTC.

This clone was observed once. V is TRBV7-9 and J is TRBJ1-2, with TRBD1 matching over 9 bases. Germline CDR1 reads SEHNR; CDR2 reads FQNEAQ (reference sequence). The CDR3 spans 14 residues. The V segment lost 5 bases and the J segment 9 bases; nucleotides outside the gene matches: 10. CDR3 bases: TGTGCCAGCAGCCTCGGACAGGGGACATGGAGCTACACCTTC. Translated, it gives CASSLGQGTWSYTF.

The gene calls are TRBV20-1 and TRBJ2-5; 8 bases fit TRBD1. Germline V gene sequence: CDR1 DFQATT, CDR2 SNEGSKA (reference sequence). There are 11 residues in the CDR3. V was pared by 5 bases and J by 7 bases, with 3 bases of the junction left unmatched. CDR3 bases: TGCAGTGCTCTAACAGGGGGGACCCAGTACTTC. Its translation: CSALTGGTQYF.

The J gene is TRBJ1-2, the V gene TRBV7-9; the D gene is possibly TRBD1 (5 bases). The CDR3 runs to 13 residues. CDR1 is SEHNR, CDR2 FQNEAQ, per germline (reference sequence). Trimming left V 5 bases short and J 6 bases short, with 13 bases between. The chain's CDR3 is CASSPPAGNGYTF. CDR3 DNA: TGTGCCAGCAGCCCGCCGGCAGGGAATGGCTACACCTTC.

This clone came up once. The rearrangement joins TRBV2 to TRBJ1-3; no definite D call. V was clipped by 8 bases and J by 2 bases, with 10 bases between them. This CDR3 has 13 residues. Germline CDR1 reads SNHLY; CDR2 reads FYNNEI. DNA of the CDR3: TGTGCCAGCCGCCAGAGGGCTGGAAACACCATATATTTT. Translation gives CASRQRAGNTIYF.

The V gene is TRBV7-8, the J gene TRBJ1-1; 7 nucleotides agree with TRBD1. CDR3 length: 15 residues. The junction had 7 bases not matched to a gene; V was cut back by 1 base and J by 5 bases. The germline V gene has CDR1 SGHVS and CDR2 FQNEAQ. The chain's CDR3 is CASSLVRTGPTEAFF. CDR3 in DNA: TGTGCCAGCAGCTTAGTTCGGACAGGTCCAACTGAAGCTTTCTTT. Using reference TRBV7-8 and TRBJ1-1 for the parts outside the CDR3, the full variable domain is GAGVSQSPRYKVAKRGQDVALRCDPISGHVSLFWYQQALGQGPEFLTYFQNEAQLDKSGLPSDRFFAERPEGSVSTLKIQRTQQEDSAVYLCASSLVRTGPTEAFFGQGTRLTVV.

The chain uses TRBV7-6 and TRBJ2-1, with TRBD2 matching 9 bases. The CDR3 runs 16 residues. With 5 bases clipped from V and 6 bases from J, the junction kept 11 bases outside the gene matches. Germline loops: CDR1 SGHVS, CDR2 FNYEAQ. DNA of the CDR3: TGTGCCAGCAGCAAACGGACTAGCGACCTGGTCAATGAGCAGTTCTTC. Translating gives CASSKRTSDLVNEQFF.

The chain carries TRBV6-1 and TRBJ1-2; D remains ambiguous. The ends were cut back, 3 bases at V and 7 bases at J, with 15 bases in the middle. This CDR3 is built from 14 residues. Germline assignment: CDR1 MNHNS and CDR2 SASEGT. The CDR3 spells CASSDIETGFGYTF. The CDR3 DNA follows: TGTGCCAGCAGTGATATCGAGACTGGGTTTGGCTACACCTTC.

The DNA of the CDR3 is TGTGCCAGCAGCCGGGACAGGTCCGTCCTCGAGCAGTACTTC. It translates to CASSRDRSVLEQYF. The rearrangement joins TRBV14 to TRBJ2-7; 8 bases are shared with TRBD1. V was clipped by 4 bases and J by 6 bases; unmatched bases: 8. The CDR3 length is 14 residues. From germline, CDR1 is SGHDN and CDR2 FVKESK.

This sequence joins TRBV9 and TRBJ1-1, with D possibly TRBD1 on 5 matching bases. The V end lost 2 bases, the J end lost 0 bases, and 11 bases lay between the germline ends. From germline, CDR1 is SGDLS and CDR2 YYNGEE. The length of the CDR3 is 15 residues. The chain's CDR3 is CASSVREIMNTEAFF. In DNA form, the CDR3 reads TGTGCCAGCAGCGTCAGGGAAATTATGAACACTGAAGCTTTCTTT.

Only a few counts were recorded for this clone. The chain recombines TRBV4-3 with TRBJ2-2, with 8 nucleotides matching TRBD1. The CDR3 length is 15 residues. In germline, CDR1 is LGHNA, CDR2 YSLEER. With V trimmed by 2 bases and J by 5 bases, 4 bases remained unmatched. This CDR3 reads CASSQLTGGTGELFF. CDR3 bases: TGCGCCAGCAGCCAATTAACAGGGGGGACCGGGGAGCTGTTTTTT.

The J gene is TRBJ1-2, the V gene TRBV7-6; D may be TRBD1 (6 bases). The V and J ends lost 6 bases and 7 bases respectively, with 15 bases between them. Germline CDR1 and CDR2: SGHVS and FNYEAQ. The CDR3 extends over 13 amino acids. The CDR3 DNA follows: TGTGCCAGCAGTCAGGGACAAATCTCTGGCTACACCTTC. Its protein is CASSQGQISGYTF.

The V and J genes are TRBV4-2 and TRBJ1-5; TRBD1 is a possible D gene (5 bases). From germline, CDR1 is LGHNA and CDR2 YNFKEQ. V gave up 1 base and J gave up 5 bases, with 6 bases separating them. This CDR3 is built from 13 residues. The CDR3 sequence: CASSQARDQPQHF. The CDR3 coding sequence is TGTGCCAGCAGCCAAGCCAGGGATCAGCCCCAGCATTTT.

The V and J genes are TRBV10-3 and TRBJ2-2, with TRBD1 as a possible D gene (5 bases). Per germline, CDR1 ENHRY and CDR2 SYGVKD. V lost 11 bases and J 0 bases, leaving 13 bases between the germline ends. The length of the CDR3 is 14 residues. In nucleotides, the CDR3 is TGTGCCTCATTGGACACTGCGAACACCGGGGAGCTGTTTTTT. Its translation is CASLDTANTGELFF.

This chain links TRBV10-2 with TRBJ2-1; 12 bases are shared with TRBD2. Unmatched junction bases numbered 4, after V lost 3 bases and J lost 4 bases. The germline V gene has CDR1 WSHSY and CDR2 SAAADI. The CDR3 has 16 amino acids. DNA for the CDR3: TGCGCCAGCAGTGACCTACTAGCGGGGGGTTACAATGAGCAGTTCTTC. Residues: CASSDLLAGGYNEQFF.